The clone carrying this T cell receptor beta chain was counted between two and nine times. Time point meaning: patch test 2, 6 weeks after DPC sensitization. Treatment denoted: therapeutic diphenylcyclopropenone sensitization with weekly scalp DPC. Researchers extracted total RNA from unfractionated whole blood. In TCRdb, the RACE reads were re-called with MiXCR into one record per CDR3 protein. The repertoire holds approximately 46,000 distinct CDR3 sequences, with around a tenth as singletons. This sample is part of a study of human T cells and chemical hapten exposure. Turning to the study itself: Each patch test put 0.01% DPC on the upper back, and results were read at 6 days.

The V end lost 5 bases, the J end lost 0 bases, and 17 bases lay between the germline ends. CDR1 and CDR2 from the germline V gene are MNHEY and SMNVEV (reference sequence). The CDR3 sequence is 17 residues long. The TCR sequence derives from a woman aged 25-40 years with alopecia areata. Some clones in this sample may be carry-over from other donors' samples. The chain carries TRBV27 and TRBJ1-5; D is ambiguous. Sample: whole blood, taken in connection with sensitization to the hapten diphenylcyclopropenone (DPC). The CDR3 spells CASSPRRDDYSNQPQHF. CDR3 DNA: TGTGCCAGCAGTCCGAGGAGGGATGATTATAGCAATCAGCCCCAGCATTTT.